Below are 30 T cell receptor beta chains sequenced from a single sample in a study of T cells after yellow fever vaccination. TCRdb itself ran the 5' RACE reads through MiXCR, one entry per CDR3 protein. The sample shows approximately 120,000 distinct CDR3 sequences, 13% to 15% of them seen only once. The material sequenced was CD8+ T cells sorted from PBMCs, taken 5 days after the yellow fever booster vaccination. These receptors were obtained from a man between 18 and 35 years old who received the YFV17D yellow fever vaccine.

This chain connects TRBV6-5 to TRBJ2-5, with D possibly matching TRBD1 (5 bases). V was clipped by 5 bases and J by 7 bases, with 14 bases between them. The germline V gene encodes CDR1 MNHEY and CDR2 SVGAGI. The CDR3 contains 13 residues. Written as DNA, the CDR3 is TGTGCCAGCAGTAACAACCCCCAGGGGACCCAGTACTTC. Its translation: CASSNNPQGTQYF.

This chain joins TRBV6-5 and TRBJ2-7, with a possible D match to TRBD1 (6 bases). V lost 7 bases to trimming and J lost 5 bases, with 15 bases between them. The CDR3 runs 13 residues. The germline V gene has CDR1 MNHEY and CDR2 SVGAGI. The CDR3: CASKPGGVNEQYF. The CDR3 DNA sequence: TGTGCCAGCAAACCTGGGGGCGTCAACGAGCAGTACTTC.

The chain uses TRBV6-5 and TRBJ1-2; tentative D call: TRBD1 (5 bases). This CDR3 comprises 15 residues. Deletions cut 2 bases from V and 8 bases from J, with 18 bases between. Germline-derived CDR1 and CDR2 are MNHEY and SVGAGI. This CDR3 reads CASSYGGGSVRGYTF. Here the CDR3 DNA reads TGTGCCAGCAGTTACGGGGGGGGGAGTGTCCGAGGCTACACCTTC.

This clonotype was counted many times. V and J are TRBV4-1 and TRBJ2-3; D remains unclear. The CDR3 loop spans 17 amino acids. V shed 0 bases and J shed 2 bases, with 15 bases lying between them. In germline, CDR1 is MGHRA, CDR2 YSYEKL. CDR3 sequence: CASSQDPGPTTTDTQYF. The CDR3, as DNA: TGCGCCAGCAGCCAAGATCCCGGACCGACGACCACAGATACGCAGTATTTT.

This clonotype was found a few times. This chain uses TRBV19 with TRBJ2-2, with 10 positions matching TRBD2. Losses at the gene ends were 7 bases for V and 1 base for J; bases not matched to a gene: 3. The CDR3 extends over 15 amino acids. Germline V lookup: CDR1 LNHDA, CDR2 SQIVND (reference sequence). As DNA, the CDR3 is TGTGCCAGTATCCGACTAGCGGGGAACACCGGGGAGCTGTTTTTT. The encoded protein is CASIRLAGNTGELFF.

In its sample, this clonotype was seen a few times. The chain links TRBV7-3 to TRBJ2-1, with 7 bases aligning to TRBD2. Trimming at V came to 7 bases and at J to 3 bases, leaving 9 bases not matched to a gene. Germline assignment: CDR1 SGHTA and CDR2 FQGTGA. The length of the CDR3 is 15 residues. The CDR3 sequence: CASTPGEGFYNEQFF. As DNA, the CDR3 is TGTGCCAGCACCCCGGGGGAGGGATTCTACAATGAGCAGTTCTTC.

The chain couples TRBV7-9 to TRBJ1-1; tentative D call: TRBD1 (6 bases). The CDR3 consists of 14 residues. Germline V gene data show CDR1 as SEHNR and CDR2 as FQNEAQ (reference sequence). With 3 bases removed from V and 7 bases from J, the gap between germline ends came to 15 bases. CDR3: CASSFDWEGDEAFF. CDR3 in DNA: TGTGCCAGCAGCTTTGACTGGGAGGGGGATGAAGCTTTCTTT.

The chain is built from TRBV7-3 and TRBJ1-3; D not resolved. CDR3 length: 13 residues. Germline V CDR1 and CDR2: SGHTA, FQGTGA. Trimming shortened V by 7 bases and J by 0 bases, and 7 bases separated the two germline ends. The CDR3 DNA reads as TGTGCCAGCAAATCCAGCTCTGGAAACACCATATATTTT. Amino acid sequence: CASKSSSGNTIYF.

This clonotype was picked up many times. This chain links TRBV20-1 with TRBJ2-5; TRBD2 agrees at 7 bases. With V trimmed by 3 bases and J by 0 bases, 1 base remained unmatched. This CDR3 is built from 13 residues. CDR1 is DFQATT and CDR2 is SNEGSKA in the germline V gene (reference sequence). The CDR3 sequence: CSASGGNQETQYF. In DNA form, the CDR3 reads TGCAGTGCTAGCGGGGGGAACCAAGAGACCCAGTACTTC.

The DNA of the CDR3 is TGTGCCTGGAGTGTAGGGCTAGCGGGCACAGATACGCAGTATTTT. Translating gives CAWSVGLAGTDTQYF. This chain uses TRBV30 with TRBJ2-3, with TRBD2 matching over 7 bases. Germline V gene sequence: CDR1 GTSNPN, CDR2 SVGIG (reference sequence). The CDR3 extends over 15 amino acids. J was trimmed by 1 base and V by 0 bases; bases with no gene match: 4.

This clonotype was counted only a few times. V usage is TRBV4-3 and J usage is TRBJ2-6; 7 bases map to TRBD2. This CDR3 is built from 17 residues. After removal of 5 bases from V and 0 bases from J, the junction contained 7 bases not matched to a gene. Germline-derived CDR1 and CDR2 are LGHNA and YSLEER. CDR3: CASSSGAQDSGANVLTF. Written as DNA, the CDR3 is TGCGCCAGCAGCAGCGGGGCACAAGACTCTGGGGCCAACGTCCTGACTTTC.

The chain recombines TRBV20-1 with TRBJ2-7; possible D gene TRBD1, 6 bases. V lost 3 bases to trimming and J lost 3 bases, with 12 bases between them. The germline V gene encodes CDR1 DFQATT and CDR2 SNEGSKA (reference sequence). The CDR3 runs 13 residues. The CDR3 DNA is TGCAGTGCTAGGCCCCAGGGGAACTACGAGCAGTACTTC. Protein: CSARPQGNYEQYF.

The chain is built from TRBV2 and TRBJ2-2, with D possibly matching TRBD2 (6 bases). CDR1 is SNHLY, CDR2 FYNNEI, per germline. The CDR3 sequence is 15 residues long. Trimming cost V 6 bases and J 0 bases, with 11 bases left between them. CDR3 coding DNA: TGTGCCAGCAGGACACTAGCACCGAACACCGGGGAGCTGTTTTTT. Its protein is CASRTLAPNTGELFF.

J is TRBJ2-1 and V is TRBV10-2; either TRBD1 or TRBD2 may supply D (5 bases each). The CDR3 totals 11 residues. Per germline, CDR1 WSHSY and CDR2 SAAADI. V gave up 6 bases and J gave up 9 bases, with 9 bases separating them. CDR3: CASRAGSEQFF. CDR3 in DNA: TGCGCCAGCAGGGCAGGGAGTGAGCAGTTCTTC.

V and J are TRBV19 and TRBJ2-5; 7 bases fit TRBD2. The CDR3 has 14 residues. After removal of 9 bases from V and 1 base from J, the junction contained 8 bases not matched to a gene. Germline V gives CDR1 LNHDA, CDR2 SQIVND (reference sequence). The CDR3 nucleotides are TGTGCCAGCCAGAGCGGGGTCGGCCAAGAGACCCAGTACTTC. This sequence encodes CASQSGVGQETQYF.

This clonotype was seen at least ten times. The chain recombines TRBV4-1 with TRBJ1-1; perhaps TRBD1 as D (5 bases). Germline loops: CDR1 MGHRA, CDR2 YSYEKL. The CDR3 extends over 15 amino acids. Trimming stripped 4 bases from V and 0 bases from J, with 12 bases between. CDR3 DNA sequence: TGCGCCAGCAGCCCGGACGGGGCGGTGAACACTGAAGCTTTCTTT. This gives the protein CASSPDGAVNTEAFF.

This clonotype appeared a few times. V is TRBV6-6 and J is TRBJ1-2, with D hard to call. Trimming took off 2 bases at V and 4 bases at J, with 14 bases between the two ends. This CDR3 has 15 residues. Germline V gene data show CDR1 as MNHNY and CDR2 as SVGAGI (reference sequence). The CDR3 sequence is CASSYLMDALYGYTF. The CDR3 DNA is TGTGCCAGCAGTTACCTTATGGACGCCCTCTATGGCTACACCTTC.

At least ten counts were recorded for this clonotype. The chain has TRBV3-1 and TRBJ2-7, with 11 bases that match TRBD2. The V gene's germline CDR1 is LGHDT and CDR2 YNNKEL (reference sequence). After removal of 5 bases from V and 0 bases from J, the junction contained 3 bases not matched to a gene. The CDR3 covers 15 residues. The CDR3 is CASSTGTSGSYEQYF. CDR3 sequence (DNA): TGTGCCAGCAGCACCGGGACTAGCGGCTCCTACGAGCAGTACTTC.

In this sample, this clonotype turned up a few times. This sequence joins TRBV6-5 and TRBJ2-2; D unclear. The CDR3 spans 14 residues. Per the germline V gene, CDR1 is MNHEY and CDR2 is SVGAGI. Trimming stripped 1 base from V and 9 bases from J, with 12 bases between. Here the CDR3 DNA reads TGTGCCAGCAGTTACTTACCTACGTCTCGGGAGCTGTTTTTT. Its protein is CASSYLPTSRELFF.

This clonotype is medium-sized by share. This chain joins TRBV11-2 and TRBJ2-5; D possibly matches TRBD1 or TRBD2 (5 bases each). Germline V gene data show CDR1 as SGHAT and CDR2 as FQNNGV. The CDR3 is 15 residues long. Trimming removed 1 base from V and 4 bases from J, with 13 bases in between. The CDR3 sequence is CASSLGWDGAETQYF. The CDR3 DNA is TGTGCCAGCAGCTTAGGTTGGGACGGGGCAGAGACCCAGTACTTC.

V is TRBV5-6 and J is TRBJ2-7, with a possible D match to TRBD1 (6 bases). There are 14 residues in the CDR3. Trimming removed 0 bases from V and 6 bases from J, with 13 bases in between. Germline CDR1 SGHDT, CDR2 YYEEEE. The DNA for the CDR3 is TGTGCCAGCAGCTTGGCTGGGACATGGGGCGAGCAGTACTTC. Translation gives CASSLAGTWGEQYF.

The V call is TRBV6-2 or TRBV6-3, the J call TRBJ2-5, with 9 bases matching TRBD1. This CDR3 is built from 17 residues. Germline loops: CDR1 MNHEY, CDR2 SVGEGT. V shed 6 bases, J shed 5 bases, and the junction held 16 bases outside the gene matches. The CDR3 DNA sequence: TGTGCCAGCAGGGATTCAACCGGGACAGGGTTAAGGGAGACCCAGTACTTC. This translates into CASRDSTGTGLRETQYF.

At least ten counts were recorded for this clonotype. The chain recombines TRBV4-1 with TRBJ2-1; 10 nucleotides match TRBD2. Per the germline V gene, CDR1 is MGHRA and CDR2 is YSYEKL. CDR3 length equals 16 residues. V lost 5 bases, J lost 7 bases, and 11 bases stayed unmatched. The CDR3 DNA is TGCGCCAGCAGCGCCCGAGCGGGGGGGCCTTGGAATGAGCAGTTCTTC. Protein: CASSARAGGPWNEQFF.

The sample holds a few counts of this clonotype. The V gene is TRBV5-6, the J gene TRBJ1-2, with D unresolved. CDR1 is SGHDT, CDR2 YYEEEE, per germline. V dropped 0 bases and J dropped 12 bases, with 0 bases sitting between them. The CDR3 spans 8 residues. DNA for the CDR3: TGTGCCAGCAGCTTGGACACCTTC. Translated, it gives CASSLDTF.

This clonotype has more than one count but fewer than ten. This chain uses TRBV15 with TRBJ2-5; 9 bases map to TRBD1. V gave up 1 base and J gave up 5 bases; unmatched junction bases: 5. CDR1 LNHNV and CDR2 YYDKDF come from the germline V gene (reference sequence). This CDR3 contains 15 residues. CDR3 in DNA: TGTGCCACCAGCAGAGCGCCGGGACAGGGCGAGACCCAGTACTTC. Amino acid sequence: CATSRAPGQGETQYF.

Ten or more counts support this clonotype. The chain has TRBV10-3 and TRBJ2-1; TRBD1 agrees at 7 bases. The CDR3 sequence is 16 residues long. V lost 3 bases and J lost 7; bases outside the gene matches: 12. CDR1 ENHRY and CDR2 SYGVKD come from the germline V gene. The CDR3 reads CAISEYRGGGWNEQFF. DNA for the CDR3: TGTGCCATCAGTGAATACAGGGGCGGAGGATGGAATGAGCAGTTCTTC.

This clonotype was counted many times. This chain uses TRBV4-3 with TRBJ2-3; 7 bases map to TRBD2. J gave up 3 bases and V 0 bases, and 6 bases lay outside the gene matches. Germline V lookup: CDR1 LGHNA, CDR2 YSLEER. The CDR3 sequence is 16 residues long. For the CDR3, the DNA is TGCGCCAGCAGCCAAGATAGGGGACTATGGACAGATACGCAGTATTTT. Protein sequence: CASSQDRGLWTDTQYF.

This clonotype was recorded a few times. The chain is built from TRBV18 and TRBJ2-1; D remains unclear. CDR1 is KGHSH and CDR2 is LQKENI in the germline V gene. Trimming removed 1 base from V and 8 bases from J, with 12 bases in between. The CDR3 totals 14 residues. CDR3 in amino acids: CASSPLPGSDEQFF. In nucleotides, the CDR3 is TGTGCCAGCTCACCACTTCCGGGCAGCGATGAGCAGTTCTTC. The full variable domain, its missing parts supplied by reference TRBV18 and TRBJ2-1, is NAGVMQNPRHLVRRRGQEARLRCSPMKGHSHVYWYRQLPEEGLKFMVYLQKENIIDESGMPKERFSAEFPKEGPSILRIQQVVRGDSAAYFCASSPLPGSDEQFFGPGTRLTVL.

This clonotype turned up a few times. The rearrangement joins TRBV20-1 to TRBJ2-1; 7 bases fit TRBD2. V dropped 6 bases and J dropped 0; count of bases not matched to a gene: 5. Germline CDR1 DFQATT, CDR2 SNEGSKA (reference sequence). CDR3 size: 14 residues. Here the CDR3 reads CSALGLDSYNEQFF. The CDR3 nucleotides read TGCAGTGCACTTGGACTAGACTCCTACAATGAGCAGTTCTTC.

The chain uses TRBV6-6 and TRBJ1-4; unclear D gene. V was cut by 7 bases and J by 4 bases, with 10 bases left in between. The germline CDR1 and CDR2 sequences are MNHNY and SVGAGI (reference sequence). CDR3 length equals 13 residues. Here the CDR3 reads CASTTNLNEKLFF. CDR3 nucleotide sequence: TGTGCCAGCACGACGAATCTTAATGAAAAACTGTTTTTT.